What follows are 25 T cell receptor beta chains derived from one specimen sequenced in a study of T cell repertoires in cytomegalovirus infection. For these receptors, no antigen is known. From the reads, TCRdb called clonotypes with MiXCR, one entry per CDR3 protein. The table records about 150,000 distinct CDR3 sequences, 32% of them present only once. The sample consisted of CD8+ T cells from cultured PBMCs, taken from culture after CMV antigen stimulation. The receptor set was obtained from a human donor in good health (CMV status not recorded). Some clones in this sample may be carry-over from other donors' samples.

This rearrangement joins TRBV6-2 or TRBV6-3 to TRBJ1-2; possible D gene TRBD1, 6 bases. Looked up from germline, CDR1 is MNHEY and CDR2 is SVGEGT. The CDR3 runs 15 residues. Trimming left V 6 bases short and J 2 bases short, with 16 bases between. CDR3 DNA sequence: TGTGCCAGCAGCCCCGCTGGGGGCGCCAACTATGGCTACACCTTC. This encodes CASSPAGGANYGYTF.

This rearrangement joins TRBV7-6 to TRBJ1-1, with 10 bases that match TRBD1. The CDR3 sequence is 15 residues long. CDR1 and CDR2 (germline): SGHVS, FNYEAQ. J was trimmed by 6 bases and V by 5 bases; bases with no gene match: 9. CDR3 region: CASSPRTGGEAEAFF. The CDR3 DNA sequence: TGTGCCAGCAGCCCCCGGACAGGGGGAGAAGCTGAAGCTTTCTTT.

The chain links TRBV6-2 or TRBV6-3 to TRBJ2-3; TRBD2 matches 10 bases. CDR3 length: 18 residues. The germline V gene has CDR1 MNHEY and CDR2 SVGEGT. V dropped 4 bases and J dropped 2; count of bases not matched to a gene: 12. Here the CDR3 reads CASSSPRERGGLTDTQYF. The CDR3 region has the DNA TGTGCCAGCAGTTCCCCCCGGGAGCGGGGGGGCCTCACAGATACGCAGTATTTT.

The rearrangement links TRBV28 to TRBJ1-2, with a possible D match to TRBD1 (6 bases). V lost 5 bases and J lost 2, with 15 bases in between. The CDR3 extends over 15 amino acids. Germline-derived CDR1 and CDR2 are MDHEN and SYDVKM. CDR3 amino acids: CASSLYRDTNYGYTF. CDR3 in DNA: TGTGCCAGCAGTCTTTACAGGGACACGAACTATGGCTACACCTTC.

This clonotype turned up a few times. The chain links TRBV7-2 to TRBJ1-5, with D unclear. Trimming left V 3 bases short and J 6 bases short, with 18 bases between. From germline, CDR1 is SGHTA and CDR2 FQGNSA. This CDR3 has 16 amino acids. CDR3 in amino acids: CASSLFPGNPSQPQHF. CDR3 coding DNA: TGTGCCAGCAGCTTGTTCCCCGGTAACCCGAGTCAGCCCCAGCATTTT.

This clonotype came up a few times. V usage is TRBV27 and J usage is TRBJ2-1; D is possibly TRBD2 (5 bases). CDR1 is MNHEY and CDR2 is SMNVEV in the germline V gene (reference sequence). This CDR3 comprises 14 residues. V was shortened by 5 bases and J by 8 bases, with 16 bases between the two germline ends. The chain's CDR3 is CASSPRGPRDEQFF. The DNA for the CDR3 is TGTGCCAGCAGTCCCCGAGGTCCGCGGGATGAGCAGTTCTTC.

This clonotype was counted a few times. V usage is TRBV7-9 and J usage is TRBJ2-5; D gene ambiguous. The CDR3 is made up of 12 amino acids. Germline values: CDR1 SEHNR, CDR2 FQNEAQ (reference sequence). Trimming pared 3 bases from V and 5 bases from J, leaving 7 bases between. The CDR3 reads CASSLTKETQYF. The CDR3 DNA is TGTGCCAGCAGCTTGACCAAGGAGACCCAGTACTTC.

The chain couples TRBV4-1 to TRBJ2-7; D is perhaps TRBD1 (5 bases). Per germline, CDR1 MGHRA and CDR2 YSYEKL. V dropped 4 bases and J dropped 1 base, with 17 bases sitting between them. CDR3 length equals 16 residues. CDR3 in DNA: TGCGCCAGCAGCCCGACGGTCCAGGGCAGTTCCTACGAGCAGTACTTC. Translation gives CASSPTVQGSSYEQYF.

This clonotype was seen only a few times. This CDR3 is CASSRQEGHEKLFF. The CDR3 nucleotides read TGCGCCAGCAGTCGGCAGGAGGGGCATGAAAAACTGTTTTTT. The chain employs TRBV4-1 and TRBJ1-4; TRBD1 is a possible D gene (5 bases). Trimming cost V 6 bases and J 6 bases, with 14 bases left between them. CDR1 is MGHRA, CDR2 YSYEKL, per germline. CDR3 length equals 14 residues.

The chain employs TRBV9 and TRBJ1-1, with D unclear. Per the germline V gene, CDR1 is SGDLS and CDR2 is YYNGEE. Trimming removed 4 bases at V and 0 bases at J, with 22 bases between. The CDR3 contains 18 residues. The CDR3 DNA reads TGTGCCAGCAGCCCCGGTTGGGATTCGGCCTTTATGAACACTGAAGCTTTCTTT. Protein product: CASSPGWDSAFMNTEAFF.

The V call is TRBV19, the J call TRBJ2-7; no clear D. V lost 3 bases and J lost 5, with 8 bases in between. CDR1 LNHDA and CDR2 SQIVND come from the germline V gene (reference sequence). There are 12 residues in the CDR3. CDR3 loop: CASSMAVDEQYF. The CDR3 region has the DNA TGTGCCAGTAGTATGGCGGTGGACGAGCAGTACTTC.

This chain uses TRBV5-6 with TRBJ1-2, with D hard to call. The V end lost 4 bases, the J end lost 8 bases, and 15 bases lay between the germline ends. Germline V gives CDR1 SGHDT, CDR2 YYEEEE. The length of the CDR3 is 13 residues. CDR3 in amino acids: CASSPRTDGGYTF. In DNA form, the CDR3 reads TGTGCCAGCAGCCCGCGGACGGACGGGGGCTACACCTTC.

This chain connects TRBV6-1 to TRBJ2-3; D is unclear. V was clipped by 1 base and J by 2 bases, with 4 bases between them. The CDR3 spans 13 residues. The germline CDR1 and CDR2 sequences are MNHNS and SASEGT. CDR3 loop: CASSEVNTDTQYF. Written as DNA, the CDR3 is TGTGCCAGCAGTGAAGTGAACACAGATACGCAGTATTTT.

This clonotype has just a few counts. J is TRBJ2-4 and V is TRBV4-1; 7 bases agree with TRBD1. CDR1 MGHRA and CDR2 YSYEKL come from the germline V gene. This CDR3 is 15 amino acids long. V lost 0 bases and J lost 6; bases outside the gene matches: 5. CDR3 loop: CASSQEGQAGNIQYF. CDR3 nucleotide sequence: TGCGCCAGCAGCCAAGAAGGACAGGCGGGAAACATTCAGTACTTC.

This clonotype was recorded a few times. The chain employs TRBV5-4 and TRBJ1-1; no definite D call. V lost 5 bases and J 1 base, leaving 9 bases between the germline ends. The CDR3 runs 13 residues. Germline V gene sequence: CDR1 SGHNT, CDR2 YYREEE (reference sequence). This chain's CDR3 is CASRPRGNTEAFF. CDR3 in DNA: TGTGCCAGCAGGCCCCGGGGGAACACTGAAGCTTTCTTT.

This clonotype occurred a few times. This chain joins TRBV7-2 and TRBJ2-7; TRBD2 matches 10 bases. There are 16 residues in the CDR3. In germline, CDR1 is SGHTA, CDR2 FQGNSA. The V segment lost 5 bases and the J segment 4 bases; nucleotides outside the gene matches: 11. The CDR3, as DNA: TGTGCCAGCAGCGCTTACCCACTAGCGGGATCGTACGAGCAGTACTTC. Protein: CASSAYPLAGSYEQYF.

V gene TRBV27 combines with J gene TRBJ1-2; no definite D call. Germline CDR1 MNHEY, CDR2 SMNVEV (reference sequence). This CDR3 contains 12 residues. V shed 4 bases and J shed 0 bases, with 3 bases lying between them. The CDR3 loop is CASSSPNYGYTF. CDR3 DNA: TGTGCCAGCAGTTCCCCTAACTATGGCTACACCTTC.

The J gene is TRBJ2-5, the V gene TRBV9, with a tentative D call TRBD2 (5 bases). This CDR3 spans 15 amino acids. The germline CDR1 and CDR2 sequences are SGDLS and YYNGEE. V dropped 4 bases and J dropped 2 bases, with 15 bases sitting between them. CDR3: CASSPHGDLQETQYF. The CDR3 DNA is TGTGCCAGCAGCCCCCACGGGGATCTACAAGAGACCCAGTACTTC.

The rearrangement joins TRBV19 to TRBJ1-5, with a weak D call TRBD1 (6 bases). From germline, CDR1 is LNHDA and CDR2 SQIVND (reference sequence). This CDR3 spans 16 amino acids. V was clipped by 3 bases and J by 2 bases, with 14 bases between them. CDR3 sequence (DNA): TGTGCCAGTAGTATTCTACAGGGATTTGGCAATCAGCCCCAGCATTTT. This encodes CASSILQGFGNQPQHF.

This clonotype was counted a few times. The chain has TRBV19 and TRBJ1-1; 7 bases match TRBD1. CDR3 length: 15 residues. Trimming removed 9 bases from V and 3 bases from J; junction bases left unmatched: 13. CDR1 is LNHDA and CDR2 is SQIVND in the germline V gene (reference sequence). CDR3 protein: CASKTLGQLYTEAFF. The CDR3, as DNA: TGTGCCAGCAAGACCCTGGGACAGCTCTACACTGAAGCTTTCTTT. The entire variable domain, with the rest obtained from reference TRBV19 and TRBJ1-1, is as follows: DGGITQSPKYLFRKEGQNVTLSCEQNLNHDAMYWYRQDPGQGLRLIYYSQIVNDFQKGDIAEGYSVSREKKESFPLTVTSAQKNPTAFYLCASKTLGQLYTEAFFGQGTRLTVV.

The chain uses TRBV29-1 and TRBJ2-7; 8 bases agree with TRBD1. The germline CDR1 and CDR2 sequences are SQVTM and ANQGSEA. The CDR3 runs to 15 residues. V lost 1 base, J lost 1 base, and 6 bases stayed unmatched. This CDR3 is CSVEGPGQESYEQYF. The CDR3 bases are TGCAGCGTTGAAGGTCCGGGACAGGAGTCCTACGAGCAGTACTTC.

There are a few counts of this clonotype. Here the CDR3 DNA reads TGTGCCAGCAGCTTTTGGTCCGACCGGGTCGAGCAGTACTTC. The encoded protein is CASSFWSDRVEQYF. This chain links TRBV7-2 with TRBJ2-7; no definite D call. Trimming stripped 3 bases from V and 6 bases from J, with 15 bases between. The CDR3 contains 14 residues. The germline V gene encodes CDR1 SGHTA and CDR2 FQGNSA.

This clonotype showed up just a few times. The chain is built from TRBV6-1 and TRBJ1-1; D gene uncertain. The CDR3 contains 16 residues. In germline, CDR1 is MNHNS, CDR2 SASEGT. V was shortened by 5 bases and J by 4 bases, with 20 bases between the two germline ends. CDR3 amino acids: CASSPGLWVRGTEAFF. The CDR3 nucleotides are TGTGCCAGCAGTCCTGGGTTGTGGGTTCGCGGCACTGAAGCTTTCTTT.

V gene TRBV7-4 combines with J gene TRBJ1-6, with D unclear. This CDR3 comprises 15 residues. The germline gives CDR1 SGHVT, CDR2 SQSDAQ. V lost 7 bases and J lost 7, with 17 bases in between. The CDR3 DNA sequence: TGTGCCAGCACCACCACCCGCGAGCGGAATTCACCCCTCCACTTT. Translating gives CASTTTRERNSPLHF.

The CDR3 DNA follows: TGTGCCACCAGCAGAGCCACCGGGCCCCAATCGGGCGGCTACACCTTC. Its translation: CATSRATGPQSGGYTF. The chain has TRBV15 and TRBJ1-2; D not resolved. This CDR3 spans 16 amino acids. Germline V gives CDR1 LNHNV, CDR2 YYDKDF (reference sequence). Trimming shortened V by 1 base and J by 8 bases, and 20 bases separated the two germline ends.